One and the same sample provided the 26 T cell receptor beta chains below, sequenced in a study of T cells in Graves' hyperthyroidism and ophthalmopathy. TCR beta CDR3 regions were amplified from RNA transcripts. The HTBI primer set was used in a first-round RT-PCR of the TCR CDR3. TCRdb ran MiXCR on the multiplex PCR reads and lists one entry per CDR3 protein. Of roughly 500,000 distinct CDR3 sequences listed, 15% to 20% are singletons. The specimen sequenced was blood. These receptors were collected from a woman in her twenties or thirties with Graves' ophthalmopathy.

This clonotype occurred many times. This chain joins TRBV6-1 and TRBJ1-6, with TRBD1 as a possible D gene (6 bases). Germline V gives CDR1 MNHNS, CDR2 SASEGT. V lost 6 bases and J 14 bases, leaving 17 bases between the germline ends. The CDR3 extends over 13 amino acids. The CDR3 protein is CASRTSQGTTLHF. Here the CDR3 DNA reads TGTGCCAGCAGAACCTCACAGGGTACCACCCTCCACTTT.

In this sample, this clonotype turned up a few times. This may be a read error: a much more frequent sequence differs by one nucleotide. V and J are TRBV30 and TRBJ2-1; D might be TRBD2 (5 bases). Trimming left V 3 bases short and J 2 bases short, with 11 bases between. Germline V gives CDR1 GTSNPN, CDR2 SVGIG (reference sequence). CDR3 size: 14 residues. This CDR3 is CAWREVSPYNEQFF. The CDR3 DNA is TGTGCCTGGAGGGAGGTGAGCCCCTACAATGAGCAGTTCTTC.

The table lists this clonotype with a few counts. Relative to the germline gene, one junction end is altered; a read error may explain this. The chain joins TRBV30 to TRBJ1-4, with TRBD1 matching over 8 bases. The germline V gene has CDR1 GTSNPN and CDR2 SVGIG (reference sequence). The CDR3 contains 14 residues. In DNA form, the CDR3 reads TGTGCCTGGAGGGAGACAGGGGTTAATGAAAAACTATTTTTT. Translating gives CAWRETGVNEKLFF.

This clonotype occurred a few times. The rearrangement links TRBV5-1 to TRBJ2-1, with 8 positions matching TRBD1. This CDR3 is 16 amino acids long. Germline lookup yields CDR1 SGHRS and CDR2 YFSETQ. V was pared by 0 bases and J by 4 bases, with 6 bases of the junction left unmatched. The CDR3 region is CASSLGGQDRYNEQFF. CDR3 coding DNA: TGCGCCAGCAGCTTGGGGGGACAGGATCGTTACAATGAGCAGTTCTTC.

This clonotype has a count of ten or more. V is TRBV29-1 and J is TRBJ2-3; D not certain. Between the trimmed V and J ends, which lost 2 bases and 4 bases, there was a span of 16 bases. Per germline, CDR1 SQVTM and CDR2 ANQGSEA. CDR3 size: 15 residues. CDR3 nucleotides: TGCAGCGTTGAATTCATGGGTCTCCAAGCAGATACGCAGTATTTT. This translates into CSVEFMGLQADTQYF.

This chain joins TRBV3-1 and TRBJ1-2; a possible D gene is TRBD1 (5 bases). CDR1 and CDR2 (germline): LGHDT, YNNKEL (reference sequence). Trimming removed 4 bases from V and 2 bases from J, with 8 bases in between. The CDR3 has 13 amino acids. CDR3 DNA sequence: TGTGCCAGCAGCCGACAGTTAAACTATGGCTACACCTTC. As protein: CASSRQLNYGYTF.

The rearrangement uses TRBV7-3 and TRBJ2-3; the D gene is possibly TRBD2 (6 bases). V lost 3 bases to trimming and J lost 1 base, with 8 bases between them. This CDR3 has 14 amino acids. The germline gives CDR1 SGHTA, CDR2 FQGTGA. CDR3 sequence: CASSLGLRTDTQYF. The DNA of the CDR3 is TGTGCCAGCAGCTTGGGACTTCGCACAGATACGCAGTATTTT.

This clonotype was counted ten times or more. The V call is TRBV20-1, the J call TRBJ2-7, with D possibly matching TRBD2 (6 bases). The length of the CDR3 is 15 residues. Germline-derived CDR1 and CDR2 are DFQATT and SNEGSKA (reference sequence). The V gene lost 2 bases and the J gene lost 5 bases, with 19 bases spanning the gap. The DNA of the CDR3 is TGCAGTGCTAGAAAGGTTGCGGGGACTCTCGACGAGCAGTACTTC. Translation: CSARKVAGTLDEQYF.

V is TRBV28 and J is TRBJ1-5, with 8 bases identical to TRBD1. The CDR3 sequence is 18 residues long. Germline V gene lookup returns CDR1 MDHEN and CDR2 SYDVKM. V lost 4 bases to trimming and J lost 3 bases; unmatched junction nucleotides: 14. The CDR3 loop reads CASSSPTGGGLYNQPQHF. CDR3 in DNA: TGTGCCAGCAGTTCCCCAACAGGGGGGGGGCTTTACAATCAGCCCCAGCATTTT.

V and J are TRBV4-1 and TRBJ2-7, with unresolved D. Germline CDR1 is MGHRA and CDR2 is YSYEKL. The CDR3 consists of 15 residues. Between the trimmed V and J ends, which lost 2 bases and 0 bases, there was a span of 11 bases. This CDR3 reads CASSQRSLDSYEQYF. Written as DNA, the CDR3 is TGCGCCAGCAGCCAAAGGTCCCTGGACTCCTACGAGCAGTACTTC.

This clonotype was recorded many times. This chain uses TRBV28 with TRBJ2-7, with TRBD2 identical over 10 bases. Germline V gene data show CDR1 as MDHEN and CDR2 as SYDVKM. J was trimmed by 3 bases and V by 2 bases; bases with no gene match: 7. The CDR3 totals 16 residues. The CDR3 is CASSLTLASGSYEQYF. In nucleotides, the CDR3 is TGTGCCAGCAGTTTAACCCTCGCTAGCGGGAGCTACGAGCAGTACTTC.

Ten or more counts support this clonotype. The chain carries TRBV7-3 and TRBJ2-5, with TRBD1 matching 7 bases. The CDR3 length is 15 residues. CDR1 is SGHTA and CDR2 is FQGTGA in the germline V gene. Trimming at V came to 1 base and at J to 1 base, leaving 3 bases not matched to a gene. CDR3 bases: TGTGCCAGCAGCTTAAACAGGGGTAGCCAAGAGACCCAGTACTTC. It yields the protein CASSLNRGSQETQYF.

The genes are TRBV30 and TRBJ2-3; tentatively, D is TRBD2 (5 bases). The CDR3 has 14 amino acids. CDR1 and CDR2 (germline): GTSNPN, SVGIG (reference sequence). Trimming took 2 bases from V and 5 from J, leaving 14 bases between them. The CDR3 region is CAWSPGVAGDTQYF. For the CDR3, the DNA is TGTGCCTGGAGTCCTGGGGTGGCGGGAGATACGCAGTATTTT.

This clonotype was picked up a small number of times. The genes are TRBV6-1 and TRBJ1-5, with D possibly TRBD1 on 5 matching bases. Trimming removed 5 bases from V and 7 bases from J, with 15 bases in between. This CDR3 spans 14 amino acids. The V gene's germline CDR1 is MNHNS and CDR2 SASEGT. In nucleotides, the CDR3 is TGTGCCAGCAGTCGTAACAGGTTTACACAGCCCCAGCATTTT. Translation gives CASSRNRFTQPQHF.

The chain combines TRBV6-2 or TRBV6-3 with TRBJ2-5, with TRBD2 matching over 10 bases. Germline CDR1 is MNHEY and CDR2 is SVGEGT. CDR3 length: 18 amino acids. The trim removed 2 bases at V and 4 bases at J, leaving 13 bases unmatched. In DNA form, the CDR3 reads TGTGCCAGCAGTTACCTCGGACTAGCGGTAAAAAACGGAGAGACCCAGTACTTC. Protein: CASSYLGLAVKNGETQYF.

This clonotype has ten or more counts. The chain uses TRBV9 and TRBJ2-3, with D maybe TRBD1 (6 bases). With 0 bases removed from V and 3 bases from J, the gap between germline ends came to 8 bases. The CDR3 runs 14 residues. The V gene's germline CDR1 is SGDLS and CDR2 YYNGEE. CDR3 nucleotide sequence: TGTGCCAGCAGCGTAGCCCAGGGGACAGATACGCAGTATTTT. Translation gives CASSVAQGTDTQYF.

The chain couples TRBV2 to TRBJ2-3; unclear D gene. Germline lookup yields CDR1 SNHLY and CDR2 FYNNEI. The ends were cut back, 8 bases at V and 0 bases at J, with 12 bases in the middle. This CDR3 is built from 14 residues. CDR3 sequence reads: CASVLRLSTDTQYF. In DNA form, the CDR3 reads TGTGCCAGCGTCCTACGGCTTAGCACAGATACGCAGTATTTT.

This clonotype came up many times. The chain joins TRBV3-1 to TRBJ1-2; D is ambiguous. The CDR3 runs 16 residues. The V gene's germline CDR1 is LGHDT and CDR2 YNNKEL (reference sequence). The V end was cut by 1 base, the J end by 4 bases, with 16 bases between. Here the CDR3 reads CASSQVAGPSIYGYTF. As DNA, the CDR3 is TGTGCCAGCAGCCAAGTAGCAGGACCAAGCATCTATGGCTACACCTTC.

This clonotype was found many times. This chain connects TRBV20-1 to TRBJ1-4, with a weak D call TRBD1 (5 bases). This CDR3 has 13 amino acids. Germline loops: CDR1 DFQATT, CDR2 SNEGSKA (reference sequence). V shed 3 bases and J shed 5 bases, with 10 bases lying between them. CDR3: CSARGELNEKLFF. Written as DNA, the CDR3 is TGCAGTGCTAGGGGGGAGTTGAATGAAAAACTGTTTTTT.

As concerns this clonotype: A clone one base away is much larger, so this may be a read error. The genes are TRBV7-9 and TRBJ2-7; 8 bases are shared with TRBD1. The CDR3 consists of 15 residues. The V gene's germline CDR1 is SEHNR and CDR2 FQNEAQ (reference sequence). The V and J ends lost 5 bases and 2 bases, in that order; junction bases with no gene match: 8. The CDR3 spells CASSPQGVLAYEQYF. CDR3 sequence (DNA): TGTGCCAGCAGCCCACAGGGGGTCTTGGCCTACGAGCAGTACTTC.

This clonotype has more than one count but fewer than ten. The V call is TRBV30, the J call TRBJ2-2, with TRBD2 as a possible D gene (5 bases). Trimming removed 6 bases from V and 3 bases from J, with 8 bases in between. The length of the CDR3 is 12 residues. CDR1 GTSNPN and CDR2 SVGIG come from the germline V gene (reference sequence). CDR3 sequence: CACLADTGELFF. In DNA, the CDR3 is TGTGCCTGTCTAGCAGACACCGGGGAGCTGTTTTTT.

The V and J genes are TRBV20-1 and TRBJ2-5, with D tentatively TRBD1 (5 bases). From germline, CDR1 is DFQATT and CDR2 SNEGSKA (reference sequence). This CDR3 has 16 amino acids. Trimming took off 5 bases at V and 1 base at J, with 20 bases between the two ends. In DNA, the CDR3 is TGCAGTGCTTCACCCCGGCGTCGGCAGGGCCAAGAGACCCAGTACTTC. It yields the protein CSASPRRRQGQETQYF.

There are many counts of this clonotype. Here the CDR3 reads CASSFGTGFNQPQHF. The CDR3 nucleotides read TGTGCCAGCAGCTTTGGGACAGGTTTTAATCAGCCCCAGCATTTT. This rearrangement joins TRBV7-2 to TRBJ1-5, with TRBD1 matching 8 bases. The CDR3 sequence is 15 residues long. Germline values: CDR1 SGHTA, CDR2 FQGNSA. V shed 3 bases, J shed 4 bases, and the junction held 5 bases outside the gene matches.

This clonotype was counted many times. The chain has TRBV5-1 and TRBJ2-3, with D maybe TRBD2 (5 bases). This CDR3 has 12 amino acids. CDR1 is SGHRS and CDR2 is YFSETQ in the germline V gene. V lost 0 bases to trimming and J lost 8 bases, with 7 bases between them. The DNA for the CDR3 is TGCGCCAGCAGCTTGGCGGCGGGTACGCAGTATTTT. Its translation: CASSLAAGTQYF.

This clonotype was detected only a few times. CDR3 bases: TGTGCCTGGAGCGCCTCGACCGGGGCGATAAATGAGCAGTTCTTC. It encodes CAWSASTGAINEQFF. V gene TRBV30 combines with J gene TRBJ2-1, with D possibly called TRBD1 or TRBD2 (5 bases each). Germline CDR1 GTSNPN, CDR2 SVGIG (reference sequence). CDR3 length equals 15 residues. V lost 3 bases and J 7 bases, leaving 19 bases between the germline ends.

This clonotype appeared a few times. The gene calls are TRBV4-3 and TRBJ2-2; D perhaps matches TRBD2 (6 bases). V was clipped by 4 bases and J by 5 bases, with 11 bases between them. The CDR3 consists of 14 residues. Germline loops: CDR1 LGHNA, CDR2 YSLEER. CDR3 loop: CASSPRDNTGELFF. In DNA, the CDR3 is TGCGCCAGCAGCCCGCGGGATAATACCGGGGAGCTGTTTTTT.